The sample holds a few counts of the clone carrying this T cell receptor beta chain. The antigen remains unidentified. A much larger clonotype is one base distant, so this may be a read error. Each diagnosis was grounded in clinical symptoms, serum thyroxine and TRAb, thyroid ultrasound, and orbital computed tomography. Cells are PBMCs isolated from roughly 9.2 ml of fresh blood. These data are taken from a study of T cells in Graves' hyperthyroidism and ophthalmopathy. RNA transcripts gave rise to amplified TCR beta CDR3 regions. When the TCR CDR3 underwent first-round RT-PCR, the HTBI primer set was used. MiXCR was run by TCRdb on the multiplex PCR reads, yielding one entry per CDR3 protein. The sample has roughly 180,000 distinct CDR3 sequences; approximately 9% are singletons. The CDR3 length is 15 residues. The V gene end was trimmed by 3 bases and the J gene end by 2 bases; junction bases not matched to a gene: 5. Germline lookup yields CDR1 ENHRY and CDR2 SYGVKD.

Regarding the study as a whole: Stable hyperthyroidism was separated from ophthalmopathy by a model based on 13 V-J features. In blood, most of the thyroid clonotypes expanded above 0.001 were also present.

This TCR derives from a woman between 18 and 30 years old with Graves' hyperthyroidism that later progressed to Graves' ophthalmopathy. Sequenced: blood. This chain connects TRBV10-3 to TRBJ2-7; 9 bases fit TRBD2. The DNA for the CDR3 is TGTGCCATCAGTGAACAGCGGGAGGCCCCCTACGAGCAGTACTTC. Residues: CAISEQREAPYEQYF.